The clone carrying this T cell receptor (beta chain) has a handful of counts. What it recognizes is unknown. This record comes from a study of T-cell memory formation after mild COVID-19. Study information: Among the donors, TCR clusters were largely specific to each donor.

General observations from the study: The finding that pre-infection memory included some responding clones suggested that cross-reactive memory joined.

The V gene's germline CDR1 is SGHTA and CDR2 FQGNSA. After removal of 5 bases from V and 4 bases from J, the junction contained 7 bases not matched to a gene. There are 15 residues in the CDR3. MiXCR was run by TCRdb on the 5' RACE reads, yielding one entry per CDR3 protein. The sample contains about 360,000 distinct CDR3 sequences, under 15% of which appear only once. Sequencing used PBMCs or a T cell subset sorted from them (not recorded which). The TCR originated in a man younger than 30 who had mild COVID-19 (a few samples of this study predate the infection). Cell type and time point are not known. V is TRBV7-2 and J is TRBJ2-5; 10 bases match TRBD2. DNA of the CDR3: TGTGCCAGCAGCCGATTTACTAGCGGGGCAGAGACCCAGTACTTC. This gives the protein CASSRFTSGAETQYF.